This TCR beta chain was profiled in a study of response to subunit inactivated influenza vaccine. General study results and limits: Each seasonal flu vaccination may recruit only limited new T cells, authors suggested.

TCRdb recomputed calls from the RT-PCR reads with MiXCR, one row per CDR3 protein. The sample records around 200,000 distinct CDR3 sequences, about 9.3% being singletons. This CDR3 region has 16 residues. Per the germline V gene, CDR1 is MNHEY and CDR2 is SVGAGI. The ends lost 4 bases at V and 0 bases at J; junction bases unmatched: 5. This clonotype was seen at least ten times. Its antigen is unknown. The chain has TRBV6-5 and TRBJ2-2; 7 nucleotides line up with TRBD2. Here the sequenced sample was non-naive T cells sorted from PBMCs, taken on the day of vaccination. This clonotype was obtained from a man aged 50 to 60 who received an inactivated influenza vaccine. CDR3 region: CASSFRGLPNTGELFF. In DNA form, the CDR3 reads TGTGCCAGCAGTTTCCGGGGACTACCGAACACCGGGGAGCTGTTTTTT.